A single sample is the source of the 5 T cell receptor beta chains below, sequenced in a study of OX40 agonist ivuxolimab in advanced cancers. Sequencing used immunoSEQ multiplex PCR; TCRdb keeps in-frame clones, though not all of them. The top ten hold roughly 15% of the sample, which has about 14,000 clones, about four fifths seen once. This sample comprised CD4+ or CD8+ T cells sorted from blood, obtained in a trial of the OX40 agonist ivuxolimab. The receptors were gathered from an adult with an advanced solid tumor such as melanoma, head and neck, liver or kidney cancer.

The V gene is TRBV5-6, the J gene TRBJ2-7, with 8 bases lining up with TRBD1. V lost 2 bases to trimming and J lost 5 bases; unmatched junction nucleotides: 6. The CDR3 runs 14 residues. Germline V gene sequence: CDR1 SGHDT, CDR2 YYEEEE. CDR3 sequence reads: CASSFGQGSDEQYF. The CDR3 DNA follows: TGTGCCAGCAGCTTTGGACAGGGCTCAGACGAGCAGTACTTC.

V is TRBV9 and J is TRBJ2-3, with a tentative D call TRBD2 (5 bases). CDR3 size: 15 residues. Germline CDR1 reads SGDLS; CDR2 reads YYNGEE. V was shortened by 0 bases and J by 4 bases, with 12 bases between the two germline ends. The CDR3 coding sequence is TGTGCCAGCAGCGTAGGTGGGCTCGGGGCAGATACGCAGTATTTT. As protein: CASSVGGLGADTQYF.

V is TRBV29-1 and J is TRBJ2-7, with D perhaps TRBD1 (6 bases). Germline V CDR1 and CDR2: SQVTM, ANQGSEA. Trimming removed 4 bases at V and 2 bases at J, with 21 bases between. The CDR3 contains 16 residues. CDR3 coding DNA: TGCAGCGTTGGAGGTCCGGGACAACAGGCACCCTACGAGCAGTACTTC. It is translated as CSVGGPGQQAPYEQYF.

The gene calls are TRBV7-3 and TRBJ2-2; D possibly uses TRBD1 or TRBD2 (6 bases each). CDR3 size: 14 residues. V was cut by 5 bases and J by 6 bases, with 13 bases left in between. Germline-derived CDR1 and CDR2 are SGHTA and FQGTGA. CDR3 sequence (DNA): TGTGCCAGCAGCCCAAAAGGGGGGCCCGGGGAGCTGTTTTTT. Amino acids: CASSPKGGPGELFF.

The V gene is TRBV6-4, the J gene TRBJ2-3; a weak D match, TRBD2 (6 bases). Germline V gene sequence: CDR1 MRHNA, CDR2 SNTAGT. This CDR3 comprises 15 residues. With 6 bases removed from V and 0 bases from J, the gap between germline ends came to 13 bases. This chain's CDR3 is CASREGQSSTDTQYF. The CDR3 DNA follows: TGTGCCAGCAGGGAGGGGCAGTCTAGCACAGATACGCAGTATTTT.